The sample holds many counts of the clone carrying this TCR beta chain. Its target is unknown. The sample is drawn from a study of early T cells in non-severe SARS-CoV-2 infection. For the study at large: Sequencing was performed on bulk RNA from unsorted whole blood, leaving chains unpaired. Findings of the study overall: Anti-spike CD8 specificities were favored by VDJdb matching, whose results missed private and CD4 specificities.

V was pared by 0 bases and J by 2 bases, with 5 bases of the junction left unmatched. The CDR3 runs 16 residues. CDR1 is SNHLY, CDR2 FYNNEI, per germline. Unique molecular identifier tags were affixed to discrete cDNA molecules. TCRdb itself ran the 5' RACE reads through MiXCR, one entry per CDR3 protein. The sample has about 61,000 distinct CDR3 sequences, less than 14% seen once; the top ten hold 1.7%. V is TRBV2 and J is TRBJ2-3, with 7 bases identical to TRBD2. This TCR was sampled from an adult who was a healthcare worker with PCR-confirmed SARS-CoV-2 infection or an uninfected control (not recorded which). What was sequenced was whole blood. DNA of the CDR3: TGTGCCAGCAGTGAAGCGACTAGCAGAGACACAGATACGCAGTATTTT. Its translation: CASSEATSRDTDTQYF.